This paragraph reports one TCR beta chain. This specimen comes from a study of blood T cell repertoires in COVID-19. Study information: Samples taken during acute and convalescent COVID-19 were collected in the United States, Italy and Spain.

Generated by immunoSEQ multiplex PCR, the TCRdb table keeps only in-frame clones and is missing some. Of 200,000 or so clones listed, 84% are singletons. Germline CDR1 PRHDT, CDR2 FYEKMQ (reference sequence). V was pared by 5 bases and J by 3 bases, with 8 bases of the junction left unmatched. The CDR3 loop spans 16 amino acids. This TCR was sampled from a man aged 60-69 years who had recovered from COVID-19. Input material: PBMCs or T cells enriched from blood (not recorded which). This chain links TRBV13 with TRBJ2-7; 12 bases are shared with TRBD1. CDR3 residues: CASSPTGTGGIYEQYF. CDR3 DNA: TGTGCCAGCAGCCCCACCGGGACAGGGGGCATCTACGAGCAGTACTTC.